This T cell receptor beta chain was identified in a study of vaccination and CD4 T cells after COVID-19. Noted treatment: roughly nine-day PBMC culture with coronavirus spike peptide pools or control peptides (ViraFEST assay). The CDR3 sequence is 11 residues long. The V end lost 1 base, the J end lost 5 bases, and 3 bases lay between the germline ends. Oncomine TCR Beta short-read sequencing was applied to DNA from cultured CD4+ T cells. Using its own MiXCR run on the PCR reads, TCRdb lists one record per CDR3 protein. The sample includes about 17,000 distinct CDR3 sequences, around 30% of them seen just once. As regards this clonotype: What it binds is unknown.

The clonotype was recovered from a human donor with COVID-19. The chain employs TRBV12-3 or TRBV12-4 and TRBJ2-7; D not resolved. The material sequenced was cultured CD4+ T cells from blood. The CDR3 nucleotides read TGTGCCAGCAGTTTAGGGAACGAGCAGTACTTC. It yields the protein CASSLGNEQYF.